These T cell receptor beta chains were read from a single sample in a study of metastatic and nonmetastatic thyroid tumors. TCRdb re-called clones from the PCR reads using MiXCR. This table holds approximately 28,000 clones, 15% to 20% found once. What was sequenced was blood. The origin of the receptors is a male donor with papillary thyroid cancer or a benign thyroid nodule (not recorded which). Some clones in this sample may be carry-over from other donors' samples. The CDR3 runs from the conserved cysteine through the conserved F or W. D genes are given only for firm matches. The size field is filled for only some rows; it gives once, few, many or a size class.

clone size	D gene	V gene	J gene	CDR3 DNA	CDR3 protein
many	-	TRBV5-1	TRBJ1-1	TGCGCCAGCAGCCCAGGTGGGGAAGCTTTCTTT	CASSPGGEAFF
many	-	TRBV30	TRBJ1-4	TGTGCCTGGAGCTTGTCAACAGGGTATGGTGAAAAACTGTTTTTT	CAWSLSTGYGEKLFF
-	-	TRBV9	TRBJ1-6	TGTGCCAGCAGCGCCAAGCCGAACACACCCCTCCACTTT	CASSAKPNTPLHF
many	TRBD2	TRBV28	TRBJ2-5	TGTGCCAGCAGTCCGCCGATTCAGCGGGAGGGTCAAGAGACCCAGTACTTC	CASSPPIQREGQETQYF
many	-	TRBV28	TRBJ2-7	TGTGCCAGCAGTCCGATCGGTAGCTACGAGCAGTACTTC	CASSPIGSYEQYF
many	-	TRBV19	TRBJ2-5	TGTGCCAGTAGTATCGGTTACCAAGAGACCCAGTACTTC	CASSIGYQETQYF
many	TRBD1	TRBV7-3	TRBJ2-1	TGTGCCAGCAGCTTAGGGGACAGTGACAATGAGCAGTTCTTC	CASSLGDSDNEQFF
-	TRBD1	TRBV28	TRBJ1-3	TGTGCCAGCAGTTCCGCCCCCGGGACAGGGGTAGCTTCGTCTGGAAACACCATATATTTT	CASSSAPGTGVASSGNTIYF
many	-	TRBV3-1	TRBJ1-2	TGTGCCAGCAGCCAATTCTCGGCGAGGGGTGGCTACACCTTC	CASSQFSARGGYTF
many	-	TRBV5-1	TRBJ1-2	TGCGCCAGCAGCTTGGCCGAGGGAGACGGCTACACCTTC	CASSLAEGDGYTF
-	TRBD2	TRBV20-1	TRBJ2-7	TGCAGTGCTAGAGAATCTACACGGGAGGGTATTTACGAGCAGTACTTC	CSARESTREGIYEQYF
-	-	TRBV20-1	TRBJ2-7	TGCAGTGCTGGGGGGCGGCGGGCTGCCTACGAGCAGTACTTC	CSAGGRRAAYEQYF
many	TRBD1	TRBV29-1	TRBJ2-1	TGCAGCGTTCCCGGGACAGGGGACAATGAGCAGTTCTTC	CSVPGTGDNEQFF
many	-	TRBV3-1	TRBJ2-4	TGTGCCAGCAGCCAAGGGTGGGTCGTAGCCAAAAACATTCAGTACTTC	CASSQGWVVAKNIQYF
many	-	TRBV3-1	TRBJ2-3	TGTGCCAGCAGCCAAGATCCGAGGCGGGGACGGACAGATACGCAGTATTTT	CASSQDPRRGRTDTQYF
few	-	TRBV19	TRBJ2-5	TGTGCCAGTAGTTTGACGCCCGGACCGCTGGAGACCCAGTACTTC	CASSLTPGPLETQYF